A selection of T cell receptor beta chains follows, all from one sample in a study of naive and memory T cell subsets. TCRdb processed the UMI-ligation and nested PCR reads anew with MiXCR; each CDR3 protein has one entry. The sample records approximately 20,000 distinct CDR3 sequences, around 8.8% being singletons. The sample comprised central memory CD8+ T cells from blood. These TCRs come from a human donor in good health. Both conserved end residues are part of each CDR3. The order of the fields is J gene, V gene, D gene, clone size, CDR3 DNA, CDR3 protein. The D gene is left open where the match is weak. Size is omitted from some rows. Given values are once, few, many or a class for expanded clones.

TRBJ2-5 | TRBV20-1 | TRBD2 | - | TGCAGTGCTAGGTCTAGCGGGAGCGGTTATGGAGTAGAGACCCAGTACTTC | CSARSSGSGYGVETQYF
TRBJ2-5 | TRBV5-1 | TRBD2 | few | TGCGCCAGCAGCACGGGACTAGCGGGAGCGATAGAGACCCAGTACTTC | CASSTGLAGAIETQYF
TRBJ2-7 | TRBV7-9 | TRBD1 | many | TGTGCCAGTAGACAGGGTACCTCCTACGAGCAGTACTTC | CASRQGTSYEQYF
TRBJ1-1 | TRBV4-1 | TRBD1 | many | TGCGCCAGCAGCCTTGAGACAGGGCGGCCTACTGAAGCTTTCTTT | CASSLETGRPTEAFF
TRBJ2-1 | TRBV24-1 | - | - | TGTGCCACCAGTGATTTGCTGAATGAGCAGTTCTTC | CATSDLLNEQFF
TRBJ2-4 | TRBV7-8 | - | - | TGTGCCAGCAGCTTAGGCCAGCCCCTGGGAAACATTCAGTACTTC | CASSLGQPLGNIQYF
TRBJ2-7 | TRBV12-3/TRBV12-4 | TRBD1 | many | TGTGCCAGCGGAGGAGGTACAGGGGGCTACGAGCAGTACTTC | CASGGGTGGYEQYF
TRBJ2-7 | TRBV4-3 | - | - | TGCGCCAGCAGCCAAGTTAGGGGTGGGAGGTACGAGCAGTACTTC | CASSQVRGGRYEQYF
TRBJ2-2 | TRBV30 | - | many | TGTGCCTGGAGTGGATCAAGGGACATCGGGGAGCTGTTTTTT | CAWSGSRDIGELFF
TRBJ2-6 | TRBV6-2/TRBV6-3 | TRBD1 | few | TGTGCCAGCGGGACAGACGCCTCTGGGGCCAACGTCCTGACTTTC | CASGTDASGANVLTF
TRBJ1-2 | TRBV29-1 | - | - | TGCAGCGCTCCTGAAGGGGATTATGGCTACACCTTC | CSAPEGDYGYTF
TRBJ2-7 | TRBV20-1 | - | medium-sized | TGCAGTGCGAGGCGACGTAGCTCCTACGAGCAGTACTTC | CSARRRSSYEQYF
TRBJ1-2 | TRBV9 | - | - | TGTGCCAGCAGCGTAGTACCAGGTTCCGGGTCCTATGGCTACACCTTC | CASSVVPGSGSYGYTF
TRBJ2-5 | TRBV5-4 | - | few | TGTGCCAGCAGCTACGGGACCGGACAAGAGACCCAGTACTTC | CASSYGTGQETQYF
TRBJ2-7 | TRBV19 | TRBD1 | many | TGTGCCAGTAGTATCCGCCCTGGACAGGGAGACGAGCAGTACTTC | CASSIRPGQGDEQYF
TRBJ2-7 | TRBV23-1 | TRBD1 | many | TGCGCCAGCAGTCAAAAACCGGGACAGGGTTTTGGGGAGCAGTACTTC | CASSQKPGQGFGEQYF
TRBJ2-1 | TRBV13 | TRBD2 | few | TGTGCCAGCAGCTTATGGACGGGAGGGTACTACGTCCCATTGGGCAATGAGCAGTTCTTC | CASSLWTGGYYVPLGNEQFF
TRBJ2-3 | TRBV19 | TRBD2 | few | TGTGCCAGTAGTATCCTCGGGCAGGGACTAGCGGAGGAAGGGGATACGCAGTATTTT | CASSILGQGLAEEGDTQYF
TRBJ2-7 | TRBV6-2/TRBV6-3 | - | medium-sized | TGTGCCAGCAGTTACTCGGACACCTACGAGCAGTACTTC | CASSYSDTYEQYF
TRBJ2-3 | TRBV29-1 | - | - | TGCAGCGTTAGAGGGTTGAATACGGGAGTTGTCGCAGATACGCAGTATTTT | CSVRGLNTGVVADTQYF
TRBJ2-7 | TRBV6-2/TRBV6-3 | - | many | TGTGCCAGCAGTTCCGTCGCACGTAACTCCTACGAGCAGTACTTC | CASSSVARNSYEQYF
TRBJ1-1 | TRBV30 | - | many | TGTGCCTGGAGTGTTTATCCTGAAGCTTTCTTT | CAWSVYPEAFF
TRBJ2-3 | TRBV6-2/TRBV6-3 | TRBD1 | few | TGTGCCAGCAGTTACAACCAAGGAACAGGGGGAGATACGCAGTATTTT | CASSYNQGTGGDTQYF
TRBJ2-7 | TRBV12-3/TRBV12-4 | TRBD2 | few | TGTGCCAGCAGTTTTAGCGGGGCCTACGAGCAGTACTTC | CASSFSGAYEQYF